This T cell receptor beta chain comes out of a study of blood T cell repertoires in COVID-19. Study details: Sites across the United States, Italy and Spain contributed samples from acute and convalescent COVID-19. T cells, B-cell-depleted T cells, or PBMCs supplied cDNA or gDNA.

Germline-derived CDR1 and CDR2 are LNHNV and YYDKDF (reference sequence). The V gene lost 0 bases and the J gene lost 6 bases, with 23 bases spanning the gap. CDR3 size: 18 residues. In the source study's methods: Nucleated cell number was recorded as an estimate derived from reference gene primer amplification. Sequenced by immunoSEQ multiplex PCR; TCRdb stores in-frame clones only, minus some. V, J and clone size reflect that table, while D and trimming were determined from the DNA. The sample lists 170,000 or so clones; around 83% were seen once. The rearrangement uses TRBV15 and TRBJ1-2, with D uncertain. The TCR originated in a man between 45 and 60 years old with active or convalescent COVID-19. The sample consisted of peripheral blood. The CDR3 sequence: CATSRDLIGGSQSNGYTF. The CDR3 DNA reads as TGTGCCACCAGCAGAGATCTTATAGGAGGGAGTCAGTCCAATGGCTACACCTTC.